Listed here is a single T cell receptor (beta chain). Its antigen is undetermined. Primers included in the PCR were 60 Vbeta and 13 Jbeta primers. The method was immunoSEQ multiplex PCR; TCRdb's version includes in-frame clones alone and lacks a portion of them. The sample holds about 60,000 clones. The entry originates in a study of cytomegalovirus exposure and HLA in healthy donors. The study, taken as a whole, reports: The authors later linked a missense DCLRE1C variant to TCR beta V- and J-gene trimming.

This CDR3 is 14 amino acids long. Germline V gene lookup returns CDR1 KGHSH and CDR2 LQKENI. The V end lost 4 bases, the J end lost 6 bases, and 13 bases lay between the germline ends. This chain connects TRBV18 to TRBJ2-1, with D possibly matching TRBD1 (6 bases). Sequences were obtained from PBMCs. The receptor was isolated from a young woman in good health and CMV-seronegative. CDR3 DNA sequence: TGTGCCAGCTCACTATCGACAGGCGGCAATGAGCAGTTCTTC. Its translation: CASSLSTGGNEQFF.